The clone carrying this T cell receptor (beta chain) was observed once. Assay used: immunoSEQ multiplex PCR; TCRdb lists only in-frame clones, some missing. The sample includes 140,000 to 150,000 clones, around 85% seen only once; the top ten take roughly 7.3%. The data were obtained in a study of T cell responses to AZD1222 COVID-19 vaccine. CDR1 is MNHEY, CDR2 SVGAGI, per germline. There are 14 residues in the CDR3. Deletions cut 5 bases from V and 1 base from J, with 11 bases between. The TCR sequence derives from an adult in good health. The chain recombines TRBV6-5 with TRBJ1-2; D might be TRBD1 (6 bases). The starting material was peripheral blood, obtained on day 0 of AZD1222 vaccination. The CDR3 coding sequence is TGTGCCAGCAGTCCAGGGGCGGTTAACTATGGCTACACCTTC. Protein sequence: CASSPGAVNYGYTF.